This TCR beta chain was profiled in a study of human T cells and chemical hapten exposure. General observations from the study: With regard to DPC sensitization, TCRs above 1 in 1000 frequency did not change.

One entry per CDR3 protein results from TCRdb running MiXCR on the RACE reads. This repertoire shows about 79,000 distinct CDR3 sequences, 8.6% found once; its top ten account for under 2%. The CDR3 loop spans 13 amino acids. J was trimmed by 4 bases and V by 4 bases; bases with no gene match: 3. Comment on this clonotype: Its antigen is currently unknown.

Documented time point: healthy volunteer bleed at 6 weeks. Total RNA was isolated from unfractionated whole blood. Material: whole blood. The rearrangement uses TRBV12-3 or TRBV12-4 and TRBJ2-5; 7 bases agree with TRBD2. The TCR originated in a male donor in good health. Some clones in this sample may be carry-over from other donors' samples. This CDR3 reads CASSSGRRETQYF. The DNA of the CDR3 is TGTGCCAGCAGTTCCGGGAGGAGAGAGACCCAGTACTTC.